The sequence of this TCR beta chain was determined in a study of CD8+ T cells in alopecia areata. Losses at the gene ends were 4 bases for V and 9 bases for J; bases not matched to a gene: 6. This CDR3 has 13 amino acids. In germline, CDR1 is SQVTM, CDR2 ANQGSEA. Investigators isolated RNA and reverse transcribed it into cDNA to act as the sequencing template. Produced via immunoSEQ multiplex PCR; TCRdb's table is partial and in-frame only. The sample shows about 140,000 clones, 50% to 60% of them seen only once. Regarding the study as a whole: Scalp sequencing captures resident alphabeta T cells of normal skin too. It was lesional scalp, especially alopecia totalis/universalis, that showed higher clonality than normal scalp.

On this clone itself: Its cognate antigen is unknown.

Researchers picked out CD4+ and CD8+ T cells from PBMCs by sorting. The gene calls are TRBV29-1 and TRBJ2-5, with 12 bases matching TRBD1. The clonotype originates from a human donor in good health. The sample was CD4+ T cells sorted from blood. The CDR3 region has the DNA TGCAGCGTTGGGAGGGACAGGGGGCAGGCCCAGTACTTC. The encoded protein is CSVGRDRGQAQYF.